A single sample is the source of the 5 T cell receptor beta chains below, sequenced in a study of cytomegalovirus exposure and HLA in healthy donors. 13 Jbeta primers and 60 Vbeta primers were used for the PCR. The protocol was immunoSEQ multiplex PCR, while the TCRdb copy is restricted to in-frame clones and leaves out a portion. Here the sample spans roughly 200,000 clones, around nine tenths being singletons. Sequencing used PBMCs. The origin of the receptors is a woman in her 30s in good health and CMV-seronegative.

This clone was seen a few times. V and J are TRBV21-1 and TRBJ1-6; the tabulated D call, TRBD1, remains unverified against the DNA. TRBV21-1 counts as a pseudogene. This CDR3 has 12 residues. The CDR3 loop reads CAAAGDPRALHF. In nucleotides, the CDR3 is TGTGCCGCCGCAGGGGACCCTAGGGCCCTCCACTTT.

This chain links TRBV2 with TRBJ2-7; D is undetermined. Trimming took 4 bases from V and 3 from J, leaving 7 bases between them. The germline gives CDR1 SNHLY, CDR2 FYNNEI. The CDR3 covers 12 residues. The CDR3 is CASSVQNYEQYF. The CDR3 DNA reads as TGTGCCAGCAGTGTACAGAACTACGAGCAGTACTTC.

This clone appeared once. This chain connects TRBV5-1 to TRBJ2-1; TRBD2 matches at 11 bases. CDR1 SGHRS and CDR2 YFSETQ come from the germline V gene. Trimming cost V 2 bases and J 7 bases; bases outside gene matches: 2. The CDR3 is 14 residues long. This CDR3 reads CASSFSSGGNEQFF. CDR3 DNA sequence: TGCGCCAGCAGCTTCTCTAGCGGGGGGAATGAGCAGTTCTTC.

This clone has a single count. CDR3 in amino acids: CASSSLAGGGKQTQYF. For the CDR3, the DNA is TGTGCCAGCAGCTCCCTAGCGGGGGGTGGCAAGCAGACCCAGTACTTC. V is TRBV9 and J is TRBJ2-5; 11 bases match TRBD2. Germline CDR1 and CDR2: SGDLS and YYNGEE. V was pared by 4 bases and J by 6 bases, with 11 bases of the junction left unmatched. The CDR3 runs to 16 residues.

This sequence joins TRBV6-4 and TRBJ2-2, with D possibly TRBD2 on 5 matching bases. Germline CDR1 and CDR2: MRHNA and SNTAGT. The CDR3 loop spans 12 amino acids. The V end lost 8 bases, the J end lost 1 base, and 5 bases lay between the germline ends. The CDR3 coding sequence is TGTGCCAGCGGAGGGAACACCGGGGAGCTGTTTTTT. Amino acids: CASGGNTGELFF.